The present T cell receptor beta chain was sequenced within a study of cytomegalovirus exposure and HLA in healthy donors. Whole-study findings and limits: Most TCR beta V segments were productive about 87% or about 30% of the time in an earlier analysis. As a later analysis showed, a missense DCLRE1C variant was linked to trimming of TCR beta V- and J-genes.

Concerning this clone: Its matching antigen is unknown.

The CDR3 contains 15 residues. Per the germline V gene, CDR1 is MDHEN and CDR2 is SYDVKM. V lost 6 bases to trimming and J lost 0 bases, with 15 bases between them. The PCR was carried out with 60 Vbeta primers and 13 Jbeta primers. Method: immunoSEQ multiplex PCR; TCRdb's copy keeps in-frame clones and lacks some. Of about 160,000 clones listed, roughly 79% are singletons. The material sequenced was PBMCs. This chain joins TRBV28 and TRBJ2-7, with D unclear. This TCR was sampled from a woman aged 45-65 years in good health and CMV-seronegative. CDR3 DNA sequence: TGTGCCAGCAGCTCCCTTGGTCAGGACTCCTACGAGCAGTACTTC. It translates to CASSSLGQDSYEQYF.